Listed below are T cell receptor beta chains from one sample, sequenced in a study of control samples from healthy donors and cancer patients. The protocol was immunoSEQ multiplex PCR, while the TCRdb copy is restricted to in-frame clones and leaves out a portion. The repertoire holds roughly 130,000 clones, with nearly 90% as singletons. Sequencing was done on a sample of blood. The receptors originated from a man aged 50-59 years in good health. Each CDR3 is given with its conserved first and last residue. Fields, in order: clone size, V gene, D gene, J gene, CDR3 DNA, CDR3 protein. The D gene is left open where the match is weak. The size field is filled for only some rows; it gives once, few, many or a size class.

size: .; V: TRBV28; D: TRBD2; J: TRBJ2-1; DNA: TGTGCCAGCAGTTCGGGACTAGCGGGGGGTCGCTCCTACAATGAGCAGTTCTTC; CDR3: CASSSGLAGGRSYNEQFF
size: .; V: TRBV28; D: .; J: TRBJ1-4; DNA: TGTGCCAGCAGTCCCGTGGGGTTATCTAATGAAAAACTGTTTTTT; CDR3: CASSPVGLSNEKLFF
size: .; V: TRBV7-9; D: .; J: TRBJ1-1; DNA: TGTGCCAGCGGGGGATACACTGAAGCTTTCTTT; CDR3: CASGGYTEAFF
size: .; V: TRBV11-3; D: .; J: TRBJ1-6; DNA: TGTGCCAGCAGCTTATCCAATTCACCCCTCCACTTT; CDR3: CASSLSNSPLHF
size: .; V: TRBV5-6; D: .; J: TRBJ2-1; DNA: TGTGCCAGCAGCTACGCGCACTGGGGTCTCTCCTACAATGAGCAGTTCTTC; CDR3: CASSYAHWGLSYNEQFF
size: .; V: TRBV7-2; D: .; J: TRBJ2-5; DNA: TGTGCCAGCAGCTCCCCCGGTTCGGGAAGAGAGACCCAGTACTTC; CDR3: CASSSPGSGRETQYF
size: .; V: TRBV28; D: .; J: TRBJ2-7; DNA: TGTGCCAGCAGCAAGGGTTCGCTCTACGAGCAGTACTTC; CDR3: CASSKGSLYEQYF
size: .; V: TRBV4-1; D: TRBD2; J: TRBJ2-5; DNA: TGCGCCAGCAGCCAAGGGGGAGGGAGTGAGACCCAGTACTTC; CDR3: CASSQGGGSETQYF
size: .; V: TRBV6-2/TRBV6-3; D: .; J: TRBJ2-7; DNA: TGTGCCAGCAGTTACCCCCCAAGGGGCGAGAGGCAGTACTTC; CDR3: CASSYPPRGERQYF
size: .; V: TRBV4-1; D: .; J: TRBJ1-4; DNA: TGCGCCAGCAGCCAAGATTGGCAGGGCCCTAATGAAAAACTGTTTTTT; CDR3: CASSQDWQGPNEKLFF
size: .; V: TRBV7-9; D: .; J: TRBJ1-4; DNA: TGTGCCAGCAGCTTAACAGGAACTAATGAAAAACTGTTTTTT; CDR3: CASSLTGTNEKLFF
size: .; V: TRBV18; D: .; J: TRBJ2-1; DNA: TGTGCCAGCTCACGAGCGGCCTACAATGAGCAGTTCTTC; CDR3: CASSRAAYNEQFF
size: .; V: TRBV6-5; D: .; J: TRBJ1-2; DNA: TGTGCCAGCCAATCGATGGATTATGGCTACACCTTC; CDR3: CASQSMDYGYTF
size: once; V: TRBV5-1; D: .; J: TRBJ1-6; DNA: TGCGCCAGCAGCTTGGTACCCGGGGCTACTTCACCCCTCCACTTT; CDR3: CASSLVPGATSPLHF
size: once; V: TRBV11-2; D: .; J: TRBJ2-7; DNA: TGTGCCAGCAGCTTAATCGGCGTTGGGTCCTACGAGCAGTACTTC; CDR3: CASSLIGVGSYEQYF
size: .; V: TRBV28; D: .; J: TRBJ1-4; DNA: TGTGCCAGCAGTGGACGAGAAAAACTGTTTTTT; CDR3: CASSGREKLFF
size: .; V: TRBV27; D: TRBD1; J: TRBJ1-4; DNA: TGTGCCAGCAGTTTAGGTGCAGGGGGCTTTCGGGAAAAACTGTTTTTT; CDR3: CASSLGAGGFREKLFF
size: .; V: TRBV27; D: TRBD1; J: TRBJ1-6; DNA: TGTGCCAGCAGTTTATCCCGACAGGGGAGGACACCCCTCCACTTT; CDR3: CASSLSRQGRTPLHF
size: .; V: TRBV10-3; D: .; J: TRBJ2-1; DNA: TGTGCCATCAGACCAGACAGCTCCTACAATGAGCAGTTCTTC; CDR3: CAIRPDSSYNEQFF
size: .; V: TRBV30; D: .; J: TRBJ2-7; DNA: TGTGCCTGGAGGGACACAAAACCCTACGAGCAGTACTTC; CDR3: CAWRDTKPYEQYF